This entry describes one TCR beta chain. What it binds is unknown. The data belong to a study of blood T cells in healthy people across ages. The CDR3 contains 14 residues. In germline, CDR1 is SQVTM, CDR2 ANQGSEA. V lost 6 bases to trimming and J lost 3 bases; unmatched junction nucleotides: 11. Study conclusions and caveats: Nothing was known about donor CMV status, and this possibly confounded expanded clonotype changes. Underestimates were what the diversity estimates from one million T cells were considered to be. More naive CD4+ cells and higher diversity were found in long-lived than in aged donors.

Combining a sample-barcoded 5' primer with a J-beta primer mix, a second PCR ran for 7 to 11 cycles. TCRdb analysed the 5' RACE reads with MiXCR anew, one entry per CDR3 protein. The data hold 1 million or so distinct CDR3 sequences, with almost 25% observed a single time. This same sample was also part of a study on T cells of mothers and their children.

The V and J genes are TRBV29-1 and TRBJ2-7; the match to TRBD1 covers 7 bases. What was sequenced was blood. This TCR was recovered from a girl aged 2 to 9 in good health. In nucleotides, the CDR3 is TGCAGCGTATTAAACAGGGGCTTCAACTACGAGCAGTACTTC. Translating it yields CSVLNRGFNYEQYF.